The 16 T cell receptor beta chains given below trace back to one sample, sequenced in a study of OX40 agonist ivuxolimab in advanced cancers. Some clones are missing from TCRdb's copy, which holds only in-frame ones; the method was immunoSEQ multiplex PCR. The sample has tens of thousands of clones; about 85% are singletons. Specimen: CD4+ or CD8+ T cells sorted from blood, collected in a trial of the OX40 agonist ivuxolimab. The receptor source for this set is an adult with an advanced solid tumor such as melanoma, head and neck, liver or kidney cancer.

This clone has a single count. The CDR3 bases are TGTGCCAGCAGCTTAGATCAGGGGACCCAGTACTTC. The encoded protein is CASSLDQGTQYF. The V and J genes are TRBV11-3 and TRBJ2-5, with TRBD1 as a possible D gene (5 bases). CDR3 size: 12 residues. Germline V gene data show CDR1 as SGHNT and CDR2 as YENEEA. With 0 bases removed from V and 7 bases from J, the gap between germline ends came to 6 bases.

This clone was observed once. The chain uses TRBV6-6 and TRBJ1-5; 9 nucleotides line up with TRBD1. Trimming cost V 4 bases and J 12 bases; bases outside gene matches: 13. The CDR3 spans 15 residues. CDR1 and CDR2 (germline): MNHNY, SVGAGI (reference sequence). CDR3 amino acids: CASSFEGQGFAHQHF. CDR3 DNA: TGTGCCAGCAGTTTCGAGGGACAGGGATTCGCCCACCAGCATTTT.

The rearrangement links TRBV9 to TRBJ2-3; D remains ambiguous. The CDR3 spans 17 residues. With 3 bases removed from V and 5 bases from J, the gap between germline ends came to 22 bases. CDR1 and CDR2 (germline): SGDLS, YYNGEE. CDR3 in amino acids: CASSDLFGPLSGDTQYF. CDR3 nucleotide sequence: TGTGCCAGCAGCGACCTGTTTGGGCCCCTATCGGGAGATACGCAGTATTTT.

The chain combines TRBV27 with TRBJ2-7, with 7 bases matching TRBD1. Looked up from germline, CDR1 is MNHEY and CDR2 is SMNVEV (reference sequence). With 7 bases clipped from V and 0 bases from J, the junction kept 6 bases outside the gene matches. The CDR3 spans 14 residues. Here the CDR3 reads CASKGAKNSYEQYF. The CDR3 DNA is TGTGCCAGCAAGGGGGCTAAAAACTCCTACGAGCAGTACTTC.

The CDR3 spells CASSGRRDRSYNEQFF. CDR3 bases: TGTGCCAGCAGTGGTAGGCGGGACAGATCCTACAATGAGCAGTTCTTC. The rearrangement links TRBV7-9 to TRBJ2-1, with D possibly TRBD1 on 7 matching bases. The germline V and J ends were trimmed by 6 bases and 1 base, with 16 bases remaining between them. The CDR3 is 16 residues long. CDR1 SEHNR and CDR2 FQNEAQ come from the germline V gene (reference sequence).

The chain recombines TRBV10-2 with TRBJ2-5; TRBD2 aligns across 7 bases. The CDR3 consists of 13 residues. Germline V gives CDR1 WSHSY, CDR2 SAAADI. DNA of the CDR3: TGCGCTTCGAGGCTAGCGGAACAAGAGACCCAGTACTTC. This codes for CASRLAEQETQYF.

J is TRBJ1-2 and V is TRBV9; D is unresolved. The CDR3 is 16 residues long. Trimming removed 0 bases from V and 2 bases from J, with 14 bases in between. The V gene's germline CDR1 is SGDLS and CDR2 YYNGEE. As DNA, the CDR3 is TGTGCCAGCAGCGTAGCTGGAGGGCGACTGAACTATGGCTACACCTTC. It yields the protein CASSVAGGRLNYGYTF.

CDR3 nucleotides: TGTGCCAGCAGCCAAGATTCAACAGGGGGCGCGGGAGGGAACAATGAGCAGTTCTTC. Translated, it gives CASSQDSTGGAGGNNEQFF. This rearrangement joins TRBV14 to TRBJ2-1; D assignment may be TRBD1 or TRBD2 (9 bases each). This CDR3 contains 19 residues. Germline CDR1 and CDR2: SGHDN and FVKESK. Trimming took off 0 bases at V and 5 bases at J, with 23 bases between the two ends.

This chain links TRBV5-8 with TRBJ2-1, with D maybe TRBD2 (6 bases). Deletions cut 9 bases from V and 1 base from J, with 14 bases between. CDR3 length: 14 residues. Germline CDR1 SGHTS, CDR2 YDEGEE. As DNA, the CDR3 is TGTGCCACGACAGCGGGCCGTTCCTACAATGAGCAGTTCTTC. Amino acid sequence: CATTAGRSYNEQFF.

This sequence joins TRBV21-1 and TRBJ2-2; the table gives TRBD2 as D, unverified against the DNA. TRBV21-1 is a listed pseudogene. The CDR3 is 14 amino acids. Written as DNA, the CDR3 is TGTGCCACAGTAGCGGGAGAGAACACCGGGGAGCTGTTTTTT. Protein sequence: CATVAGENTGELFF.

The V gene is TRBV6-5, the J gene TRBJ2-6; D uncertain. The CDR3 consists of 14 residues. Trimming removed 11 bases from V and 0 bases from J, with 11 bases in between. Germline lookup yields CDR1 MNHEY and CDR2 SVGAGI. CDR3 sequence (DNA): TGTGCCTCATACACAAACTCTGGGGCCAACGTCCTGACTTTC. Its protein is CASYTNSGANVLTF.

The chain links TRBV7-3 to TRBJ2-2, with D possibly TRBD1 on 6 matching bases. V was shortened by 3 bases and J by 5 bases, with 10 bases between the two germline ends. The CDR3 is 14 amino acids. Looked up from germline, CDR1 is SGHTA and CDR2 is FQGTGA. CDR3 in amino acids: CASSFLRGTGELFF. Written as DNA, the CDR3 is TGTGCCAGCAGCTTCCTCAGGGGTACCGGGGAGCTGTTTTTT.

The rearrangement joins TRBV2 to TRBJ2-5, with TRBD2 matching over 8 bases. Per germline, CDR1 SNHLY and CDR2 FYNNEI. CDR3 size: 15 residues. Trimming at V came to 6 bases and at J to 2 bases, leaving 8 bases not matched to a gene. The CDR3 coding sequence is TGTGCCAGCAGCCCCTCACTAGCGGATCAAGAGACCCAGTACTTC. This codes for CASSPSLADQETQYF.

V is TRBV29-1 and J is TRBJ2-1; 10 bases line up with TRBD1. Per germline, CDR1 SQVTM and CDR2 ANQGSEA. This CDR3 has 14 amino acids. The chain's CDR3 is CSIRGTGVRNEQFF. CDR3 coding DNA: TGCTCTATTAGGGGGACAGGGGTTAGGAATGAGCAGTTCTTC.

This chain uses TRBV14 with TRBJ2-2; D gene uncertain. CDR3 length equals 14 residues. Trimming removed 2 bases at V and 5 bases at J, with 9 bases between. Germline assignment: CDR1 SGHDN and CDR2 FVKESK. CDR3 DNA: TGTGCCAGCAGCCAATATCGGTCGACCGGGGAGCTGTTTTTT. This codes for CASSQYRSTGELFF.

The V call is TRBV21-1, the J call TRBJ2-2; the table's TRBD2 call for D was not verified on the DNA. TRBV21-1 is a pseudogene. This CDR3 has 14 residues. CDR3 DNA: TGTGCCAGCAGCAAAATAGGAGAGCTGGGGGAGCTGTTTTTT. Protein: CASSKIGELGELFF.